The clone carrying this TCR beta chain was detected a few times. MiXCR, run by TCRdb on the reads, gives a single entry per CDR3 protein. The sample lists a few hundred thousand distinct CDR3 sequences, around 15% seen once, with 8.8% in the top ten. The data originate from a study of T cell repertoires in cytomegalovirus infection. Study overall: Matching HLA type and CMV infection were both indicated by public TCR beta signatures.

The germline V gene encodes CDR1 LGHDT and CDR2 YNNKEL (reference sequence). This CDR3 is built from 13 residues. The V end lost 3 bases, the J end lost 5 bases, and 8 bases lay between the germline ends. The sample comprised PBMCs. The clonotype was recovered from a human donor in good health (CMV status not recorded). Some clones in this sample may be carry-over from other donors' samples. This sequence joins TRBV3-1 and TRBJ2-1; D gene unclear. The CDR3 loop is CASSQGTNNEQFF. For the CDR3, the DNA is TGTGCCAGCAGCCAGGGAACGAACAATGAGCAGTTCTTC.